The next 30 T cell receptor beta chains were all read from a single sample in a study of T-cell reconstitution after alpha-beta-depleted transplantation in children. Unique molecular identifiers were used in preparing the TCRbeta library. One entry per CDR3 protein, called by TCRdb with MiXCR from the PCR reads. This sample yields 500,000 to 750,000 distinct CDR3 sequences, of which approximately 30% are seen a single time; around 36% belongs to the top ten. Sample: PBMCs, taken before TCRalphabeta/CD19-depleted stem cell transplant. The origin of the receptors is a boy under three years old with Wiskott-Aldrich syndrome, due to receive a stem cell transplant.

This clonotype has more than one count but fewer than ten. This sequence joins TRBV25-1 and TRBJ2-2, with TRBD1 identical over 7 bases. Germline V gene sequence: CDR1 MGHDK, CDR2 SYGVNS. The CDR3 extends over 16 amino acids. Unmatched junction bases numbered 9, after V lost 8 bases and J lost 0 bases. The CDR3 here is CASAPRDRANTGELFF. CDR3 sequence (DNA): TGTGCCAGCGCCCCCCGGGACAGAGCGAACACCGGGGAGCTGTTTTTT.

This clonotype was recorded a few times. The rearrangement joins TRBV12-3 or TRBV12-4 to TRBJ2-7; tentative D call: TRBD2 (6 bases). CDR3 length equals 15 residues. V was shortened by 3 bases and J by 2 bases, with 14 bases between the two germline ends. The CDR3 region is CASSLVSGLTYEQYF. Written as DNA, the CDR3 is TGTGCCAGCAGTTTGGTTTCCGGACTAACCTACGAGCAGTACTTC.

The table lists this clonotype with a few counts. This chain uses TRBV5-1 with TRBJ2-1, with 16 bases matching TRBD2. CDR1 SGHRS and CDR2 YFSETQ come from the germline V gene. The CDR3 length is 16 residues. Trimming removed 5 bases from V and 7 bases from J; junction bases left unmatched: 6. The CDR3 DNA is TGCGCCAGCAGGGGGACTAGCGGGAGGGCCTTAAATGAGCAGTTCTTC. Amino acids: CASRGTSGRALNEQFF.

This clonotype was seen only a few times. CDR3 coding DNA: TGTGCCAGCAGTTTAAGGGCATGGGTGGGGGTAGACTACGAGCAGTACTTC. Its translation: CASSLRAWVGVDYEQYF. The V call is TRBV12-3 or TRBV12-4, the J call TRBJ2-7, with D possibly being TRBD1 or TRBD2 (5 bases each). With 2 bases removed from V and 3 bases from J, the gap between germline ends came to 20 bases. The CDR3 extends over 17 amino acids.

This clonotype was found a few times. The chain employs TRBV6-5 and TRBJ1-6, with 10 bases matching TRBD1. Germline V gene data show CDR1 as MNHEY and CDR2 as SVGAGI. V dropped 0 bases and J dropped 7; count of bases not matched to a gene: 9. This CDR3 has 18 residues. CDR3 sequence: CASSYSVGTGALNSPLHF. The DNA for the CDR3 is TGTGCCAGCAGTTACTCGGTCGGGACAGGGGCGCTGAATTCACCCCTCCACTTT.

This clonotype was picked up a small number of times. CDR3 nucleotides: TGTGCCAGCAGCCGAACGGGACAGGGTCGAGAGACCCAGTACTTC. Translated: CASSRTGQGRETQYF. The rearrangement joins TRBV9 to TRBJ2-5, with 9 bases fitting TRBD1. J was trimmed by 4 bases and V by 4 bases; bases with no gene match: 8. The CDR3 runs to 15 residues. The V gene's germline CDR1 is SGDLS and CDR2 YYNGEE. The whole variable domain, remainder taken from reference TRBV9 and TRBJ2-5, is DSGVTQTPKHLITATGQRVTLRCSPRSGDLSVYWYQQSLDQGLQFLIQYYNGEERAKGNILERFSAQQFPDLHSELNLSSLELGDSALYFCASSRTGQGRETQYFGPGTRLLVL.

The chain couples TRBV2 to TRBJ1-3; no reliable D call. V lost 4 bases, J lost 3 bases, and 7 bases lay in between. This CDR3 has 13 amino acids. Germline CDR1 SNHLY, CDR2 FYNNEI. In DNA, the CDR3 is TGTGCCAGCAGTGCCGGGCTTGGAAACACCATATATTTT. Protein: CASSAGLGNTIYF.

The chain combines TRBV24-1 with TRBJ2-1; possibly TRBD1 for D (6 bases). This CDR3 contains 11 residues. The germline V gene encodes CDR1 KGHDR and CDR2 SFDVKD. V was shortened by 12 bases and J by 10 bases, with 15 bases between the two germline ends. The CDR3 sequence is CASSQGREQFF. In DNA, the CDR3 is TGTGCCTCTTCCCAGGGGCGGGAGCAGTTCTTC.

This clonotype was counted a few times. The chain uses TRBV12-3 or TRBV12-4 and TRBJ1-6; 7 bases are a match to TRBD1. CDR3 length: 14 amino acids. The trim removed 6 bases at V and 6 bases at J, leaving 5 bases unmatched. CDR3 nucleotide sequence: TGTGCCAGCAGGCCCGGGACAGCTAATTCACCCCTCCACTTT. This codes for CASRPGTANSPLHF.

Details on this clonotype: At one boundary the junction diverges from the germline segment, which might be a read error. This chain connects TRBV24-1 to TRBJ2-5; 13 bases agree with TRBD2. This CDR3 comprises 16 residues. CDR1 and CDR2 (germline): KGHDR, SFDVKD. CDR3 bases: TGTGCCACCAGTGACCCCGGACTAGCGGGAGTAGAGACCCAGCACTTC. Amino acid sequence: CATSDPGLAGVETQHF.

The chain recombines TRBV7-2 with TRBJ1-5; D not certain. CDR3 length: 16 amino acids. Per the germline V gene, CDR1 is SGHTA and CDR2 is FQGNSA. Trimming pared 5 bases from V and 0 bases from J, leaving 14 bases between. The CDR3 reads CASSPLAGYSNQPQHF. The CDR3 DNA reads TGTGCCAGCAGCCCCCTTGCAGGCTATAGCAATCAGCCCCAGCATTTT.

This clonotype showed up just a few times. The J gene is TRBJ2-2, the V gene TRBV5-1; no firm D call. Germline CDR1 and CDR2: SGHRS and YFSETQ. V shed 1 base and J shed 3 bases, with 7 bases lying between them. This CDR3 is 14 amino acids long. CDR3 loop: CASSLSGDTGELFF. CDR3 DNA: TGCGCCAGCAGCTTGTCAGGAGACACCGGGGAGCTGTTTTTT.

This rearrangement joins TRBV12-3 or TRBV12-4 to TRBJ1-2; unclear D gene. CDR3 length: 14 residues. V was trimmed by 3 bases and J by 7 bases, leaving 15 bases between them. Here the CDR3 DNA reads TGTGCCAGCAGTTTCCCCGCCGGATTTTGTGGCTACACCTTC. Its protein product is CASSFPAGFCGYTF.

The V gene is TRBV27, the J gene TRBJ1-1; D possibly corresponds to TRBD1 (5 bases). The CDR3 loop spans 14 amino acids. The V and J ends lost 5 bases and 4 bases respectively, with 14 bases between them. Per the germline V gene, CDR1 is MNHEY and CDR2 is SMNVEV (reference sequence). CDR3: CASSVGGVGTEAFF. DNA for the CDR3: TGTGCCAGCAGTGTTGGGGGAGTGGGCACTGAAGCTTTCTTT.

There are a few counts of this clonotype. The chain has TRBV5-1 and TRBJ2-5, with D tentatively TRBD2 (7 bases). This CDR3 is built from 15 residues. Germline V gene lookup returns CDR1 SGHRS and CDR2 YFSETQ. V lost 0 bases to trimming and J lost 4 bases, with 13 bases between them. The CDR3 is CASSLAGGRGETQYF. The CDR3 DNA is TGCGCCAGCAGCTTGGCCGGGGGGCGCGGAGAGACCCAGTACTTC.

This chain connects TRBV20-1 to TRBJ2-1, with TRBD2 identical over 7 bases. The CDR3 has 14 amino acids. The V and J ends lost 4 bases and 1 base, in that order; junction bases with no gene match: 4. Germline loops: CDR1 DFQATT, CDR2 SNEGSKA (reference sequence). The CDR3 is CSATLAASYNEQFF. The CDR3 coding sequence is TGCAGTGCTACCCTAGCGGCATCCTACAATGAGCAGTTCTTC.

The rearrangement joins TRBV20-1 to TRBJ2-2, with TRBD2 as a possible D gene (6 bases). V dropped 6 bases and J dropped 0 bases, with 17 bases sitting between them. CDR3 length: 16 amino acids. Germline CDR1 is DFQATT and CDR2 is SNEGSKA (reference sequence). CDR3 in amino acids: CSAPLSTGANTGELFF. In DNA form, the CDR3 reads TGCAGTGCCCCCTTATCTACGGGAGCGAACACCGGGGAGCTGTTTTTT.

This chain joins TRBV20-1 and TRBJ2-1; TRBD2 matches 10 bases. V lost 3 bases and J lost 5; bases outside the gene matches: 10. CDR1 is DFQATT and CDR2 is SNEGSKA in the germline V gene (reference sequence). The CDR3 spans 16 residues. The CDR3 sequence is CSASEREGLVNNEQFF. The CDR3 region has the DNA TGCAGTGCTAGCGAGCGGGAGGGCCTGGTAAACAATGAGCAGTTCTTC.

The chain has TRBV28 and TRBJ2-5, with D possibly being TRBD2 (6 bases). The CDR3 runs to 12 residues. Germline V lookup: CDR1 MDHEN, CDR2 SYDVKM. Here the CDR3 DNA reads TGTGTCGCCGGGAGAGGGCAAGAGACCCAGTACTTC. Translated, it gives CVAGRGQETQYF. Full variable domain (remainder filled in from reference TRBV28 and TRBJ2-5): DVKVTQSSRYLVKRTGEKVFLECVQDMDHENMFWYRQDPGLGLRLIYFSYDVKMKEKGDIPEGYSVSREKKERFSLILESASTNQTSMYLCVAGRGQETQYFGPGTRLLVL.

This clonotype was seen just once. The chain is built from TRBV24-1 and TRBJ2-2, with D possibly matching TRBD1 (6 bases). Trimming pared 1 base from V and 5 bases from J, leaving 7 bases between. CDR1 is KGHDR, CDR2 SFDVKD, per germline. CDR3 length equals 14 residues. This CDR3 is CATSDFTGTGELFF. As DNA, the CDR3 is TGTGCCACCAGTGATTTCACAGGGACCGGGGAGCTGTTTTTT.

In DNA, the CDR3 is TGTGCCAGCAGCCCCACCTGGGGAGACACCATATATTTT. Amino acid sequence: CASSPTWGDTIYF. The rearrangement joins TRBV4-2 to TRBJ1-3; the D is unclear. Germline lookup yields CDR1 LGHNA and CDR2 YNFKEQ. The ends were cut back, 4 bases at V and 8 bases at J, with 12 bases in the middle. The length of the CDR3 is 13 residues.

The chain combines TRBV24-1 with TRBJ2-2; D is possibly TRBD2 (6 bases). Trimming pared 9 bases from V and 5 bases from J, leaving 12 bases between. The CDR3 sequence is 13 residues long. Looked up from germline, CDR1 is KGHDR and CDR2 is SFDVKD. CDR3 nucleotides: TGTGCCACCGGGTCTAGCGTTACCGGGGAGCTGTTTTTT. Its translation: CATGSSVTGELFF.

This clonotype turned up a few times. The rearrangement links TRBV10-3 to TRBJ2-1; D gene ambiguous. CDR1 is ENHRY and CDR2 is SYGVKD in the germline V gene. The germline V and J ends were trimmed by 3 bases and 7 bases, with 4 bases remaining between them. This CDR3 is built from 11 residues. Written as DNA, the CDR3 is TGTGCCATCAGTGATCTTAATGAGCAGTTCTTC. Translated, it gives CAISDLNEQFF.

V is TRBV9 and J is TRBJ2-3; TRBD2 matches 7 bases. Germline V CDR1 and CDR2: SGDLS, YYNGEE. J lost 5 bases, V lost 4 bases, and 10 bases had no gene match. The CDR3 consists of 15 residues. This CDR3 reads CASSFTSVGGDTQYF. CDR3 DNA sequence: TGTGCCAGCAGCTTCACTAGCGTGGGGGGAGATACGCAGTATTTT. Together with reference TRBV9 and TRBJ2-3, the CDR3 gives the full variable domain: DSGVTQTPKHLITATGQRVTLRCSPRSGDLSVYWYQQSLDQGLQFLIQYYNGEERAKGNILERFSAQQFPDLHSELNLSSLELGDSALYFCASSFTSVGGDTQYFGPGTRLTVL.

This chain links TRBV20-1 with TRBJ1-5, with a weak D call TRBD1 (6 bases). Trimming shortened V by 6 bases and J by 7 bases, and 19 bases separated the two germline ends. The CDR3 runs to 14 residues. Germline assignment: CDR1 DFQATT and CDR2 SNEGSKA (reference sequence). The DNA for the CDR3 is TGCAGTGCGAGACTACTACGGGGGCACCAGCCCCAGCATTTT. The encoded protein is CSARLLRGHQPQHF.

This clonotype came up a few times. This chain connects TRBV7-8 to TRBJ2-1, with 12 bases identical to TRBD2. The CDR3 sequence is 16 residues long. From germline, CDR1 is SGHVS and CDR2 FQNEAQ. The V gene end was trimmed by 5 bases and the J gene end by 5 bases; junction bases not matched to a gene: 7. CDR3 in amino acids: CASSPRTSGDHNEQFF. The CDR3 DNA reads as TGTGCCAGCAGCCCCAGGACTAGCGGGGATCACAATGAGCAGTTCTTC.

The J gene is TRBJ2-3, the V gene TRBV14, with 7 positions matching TRBD2. CDR1 is SGHDN and CDR2 is FVKESK in the germline V gene. There are 15 residues in the CDR3. Trimming removed 3 bases from V and 3 bases from J; junction bases left unmatched: 6. For the CDR3, the DNA is TGTGCCAGCAGCCATCGGGGGGAGCGAACAGATACGCAGTATTTT. Translated, it gives CASSHRGERTDTQYF.

This clonotype was counted a single time. The chain is built from TRBV24-1 and TRBJ2-1; maybe TRBD2 (5 bases). The CDR3 length is 14 residues. Deletions cut 5 bases from V and 7 bases from J, with 14 bases between. In germline, CDR1 is KGHDR, CDR2 SFDVKD. The CDR3 is CATSGGSPRNEQFF. CDR3 DNA: TGTGCCACCAGTGGAGGGAGCCCACGGAATGAGCAGTTCTTC.

This chain joins TRBV10-3 and TRBJ2-1; 12 bases agree with TRBD2. Germline assignment: CDR1 ENHRY and CDR2 SYGVKD. The V segment lost 5 bases and the J segment 7 bases; nucleotides outside the gene matches: 6. This CDR3 contains 15 residues. For the CDR3, the DNA is TGTGCCATCAGTCCTGGGACTAGCGGGCTTAATGAGCAGTTCTTC. As protein: CAISPGTSGLNEQFF.

The sample holds a few counts of this clonotype. The chain employs TRBV5-1 and TRBJ2-7; possible D gene TRBD2, 5 bases. The CDR3 runs to 14 residues. Germline loops: CDR1 SGHRS, CDR2 YFSETQ. V was cut by 2 bases and J by 6 bases, with 15 bases left in between. This chain's CDR3 is CASSFFGVALEQYF. The CDR3 nucleotides are TGCGCCAGCAGCTTCTTCGGGGTAGCCCTCGAGCAGTACTTC.